This T cell receptor beta chain was captured by sequencing in a study of shared clonotypes between healthy human individuals. The authors ran the assay at deep level. The protocol was immunoSEQ multiplex PCR, while the TCRdb copy is restricted to in-frame clones and leaves out a portion. The table includes roughly 890,000 clones, 92% detected once. Naive CD8 isolation took CD45RO-negative cells positively selected for CCR7 and excluded terminally differentiated effector memory CD45RA+ cells. Per germline, CDR1 MNHNS and CDR2 SASEGT. This CDR3 region has 18 residues. V lost 3 bases and J lost 2; bases outside the gene matches: 11.

The chain is built from TRBV6-1 and TRBJ2-3; 10 bases are shared with TRBD2. Sequencing input: naive CD8+ T cells sorted from blood. This clonotype was obtained from a man younger than 45 in good health. The CDR3 here is CASSDGVSLAGDTDTQYF. The CDR3 DNA reads as TGTGCCAGCAGTGACGGGGTTAGCCTAGCGGGAGACACAGATACGCAGTATTTT.